The clone carrying this TCR beta chain was picked up one time. This sample was taken from a study of blood T cell repertoires in COVID-19. About the study: The origin of the acute and convalescent COVID-19 samples was the United States, Italy and Spain. Nucleic acid was either cDNA or gDNA, and it came from T cells, B-cell-depleted T cells, or PBMCs.

Participants were aged about 18 to 90 years, lived in about 26 US areas, and enrolled virtually. As handled by the study authors: Reference gene primer amplification gave estimated nucleated cell counts. The protocol was immunoSEQ multiplex PCR, while the TCRdb copy is restricted to in-frame clones and leaves out a portion. V, J and clone size derive from that table, while D and trimming were established from the DNA sequence. Found here are about 250,000 clones, around 90% of them singletons; the top ten hold 2.5% to 3.5%. The germline gives CDR1 KGHSH, CDR2 LQKENI. The CDR3 sequence is 19 residues long. V lost 0 bases and J lost 0; bases outside the gene matches: 5.

This chain links TRBV18 with TRBJ2-3, with 14 bases that match TRBD2. Material for sequencing was PBMCs or T cells enriched from blood (not recorded which). The source is a woman in her thirties or forties who had been exposed to COVID-19. The CDR3 DNA sequence: TGTGCCAGCTCACCACCGGGGACTAGCGGGGGACGTAGCACAGATACGCAGTATTTT. Its protein is CASSPPGTSGGRSTDTQYF. Full variable domain (remainder filled in from reference TRBV18 and TRBJ2-3): NAGVMQNPRHLVRRRGQEARLRCSPMKGHSHVYWYRQLPEEGLKFMVYLQKENIIDESGMPKERFSAEFPKEGPSILRIQQVVRGDSAAYFCASSPPGTSGGRSTDTQYFGPGTRLTVL.